The next 21 T cell receptor beta chains were all read from a single sample in a study of blood T cell repertoires in COVID-19. Clones were read by immunoSEQ multiplex PCR, and TCRdb kept only the in-frame ones, dropping some. Of 150,000 or so clones listed, about 85% were seen once; the top ten hold roughly 4%. Sequencing was performed on PBMCs or T cells enriched from blood (not recorded which). The receptors were sampled from a woman aged 40 to 49 who had been exposed to COVID-19.

The CDR3 DNA follows: TGTGCCAGCAGCCAGACGGACACGCGGACTGAGCAGTTCTTC. It specifies CASSQTDTRTEQFF. This chain uses TRBV3-1 (or the pseudogene TRBV3-2) with TRBJ2-1, with a possible D match to TRBD1 (5 bases). Trimming shortened V by 3 bases and J by 9 bases, and 15 bases separated the two germline ends. The CDR3 extends over 14 amino acids. Looked up from germline, CDR1 is LGHDT and CDR2 is YNNKEL (reference sequence).

The chain recombines TRBV9 with TRBJ2-3; D remains unclear. Germline values: CDR1 SGDLS, CDR2 YYNGEE. The CDR3 is 14 residues long. V was trimmed by 0 bases and J by 2 bases, leaving 7 bases between them. The CDR3 region is CASSVDSSTDTQYF. CDR3 sequence (DNA): TGTGCCAGCAGCGTAGACTCGTCCACAGATACGCAGTATTTT.

V is TRBV6-5 and J is TRBJ1-3; tentative D call: TRBD1 (6 bases). Per the germline V gene, CDR1 is MNHEY and CDR2 is SVGAGI. There are 14 residues in the CDR3. V lost 2 bases, J lost 4 bases, and 9 bases lay in between. The CDR3 nucleotides read TGTGCCAGCAGTTACAGGGACACCGGAAACACCATATATTTT. Residues: CASSYRDTGNTIYF.

The chain carries TRBV29-1 and TRBJ2-2, with 12 positions matching TRBD2. V was clipped by 4 bases and J by 5 bases; unmatched bases: 5. From germline, CDR1 is SQVTM and CDR2 ANQGSEA. The CDR3 is 15 amino acids. CDR3 in DNA: TGCAGCGTTGCGACTAGCGGGGGAGGGACCGGGGAGCTGTTTTTT. This codes for CSVATSGGGTGELFF.

V is TRBV19 and J is TRBJ1-1; D is perhaps TRBD1 (5 bases). V was trimmed by 4 bases and J by 0 bases, leaving 15 bases between them. The V gene's germline CDR1 is LNHDA and CDR2 SQIVND (reference sequence). CDR3 length: 16 amino acids. CDR3 amino acids: CASSRRPGTVNTEAFF. In DNA form, the CDR3 reads TGTGCCAGTAGTAGACGCCCCGGGACTGTGAACACTGAAGCTTTCTTT. Looking up the rest from reference TRBV19 and TRBJ1-1 gives the full variable domain: DGGITQSPKYLFRKEGQNVTLSCEQNLNHDAMYWYRQDPGQGLRLIYYSQIVNDFQKGDIAEGYSVSREKKESFPLTVTSAQKNPTAFYLCASSRRPGTVNTEAFFGQGTRLTVV.

The rearrangement uses TRBV4-1 and TRBJ1-5; TRBD1 matches at 8 bases. The germline gives CDR1 MGHRA, CDR2 YSYEKL. V was clipped by 2 bases and J by 5 bases; unmatched bases: 5. The CDR3 sequence is 15 residues long. The CDR3, as DNA: TGCGCCAGCAGCCAATTTGACAGGGGTGATCAGCCCCAGCATTTT. Translated: CASSQFDRGDQPQHF.

A note on this clone: At the DNA level, this CDR3 is encoded by other sequences in the same sample as well. The rearrangement joins TRBV5-1 to TRBJ2-3, with 11 bases fitting TRBD2. Germline values: CDR1 SGHRS, CDR2 YFSETQ. There are 16 residues in the CDR3. Unmatched junction bases numbered 5, after V lost 3 bases and J lost 2 bases. DNA of the CDR3: TGCGCCAGCAGCTACCTAGCGGGGGGCCCCACAGATACGCAGTATTTT. Encoded protein: CASSYLAGGPTDTQYF.

CDR3 sequence reads: CASSKGLADLSGANVLTF. CDR3 DNA: TGTGCCAGTAGTAAGGGACTAGCGGACCTCTCTGGGGCCAACGTCCTGACTTTC. This chain uses TRBV19 with TRBJ2-6, with 11 bases fitting TRBD2. V shed 4 bases, J shed 0 bases, and the junction held 5 bases outside the gene matches. The CDR3 loop spans 18 amino acids. Germline CDR1 reads LNHDA; CDR2 reads SQIVND (reference sequence).

The rearrangement links TRBV28 to TRBJ1-4, with 7 nucleotides matching TRBD1. CDR1 is MDHEN, CDR2 SYDVKM, per germline. This CDR3 has 16 residues. J lost 6 bases, V lost 6 bases, and 13 bases had no gene match. The CDR3 here is CASRLIQGLSYEKLFF. The CDR3 DNA reads TGTGCCAGCAGACTAATACAGGGGTTGAGTTATGAAAAACTGTTTTTT.

The chain has TRBV7-8 and TRBJ2-1, with D possibly being TRBD1 (5 bases). V lost 5 bases to trimming and J lost 2 bases, with 16 bases between them. Per the germline V gene, CDR1 is SGHVS and CDR2 is FQNEAQ. The CDR3 sequence is 16 residues long. CDR3 loop: CASSPDSALTYNEQFF. In nucleotides, the CDR3 is TGTGCCAGCAGCCCAGACAGTGCCCTAACCTACAATGAGCAGTTCTTC.

The genes are TRBV3-1 (or the pseudogene TRBV3-2) and TRBJ1-1, with 7 positions matching TRBD1. The length of the CDR3 is 17 residues. Losses at the gene ends were 1 base for V and 0 bases for J; bases not matched to a gene: 8. Germline CDR1 LGHDT, CDR2 YNNKEL (reference sequence). Here the CDR3 reads CASSQVVKGAVNTEAFF. CDR3 DNA sequence: TGTGCCAGCAGCCAAGTGGTAAAGGGGGCCGTGAACACTGAAGCTTTCTTT.

The rearrangement uses TRBV5-1 and TRBJ1-1; perhaps TRBD1 as D (5 bases). Germline V gene data show CDR1 as SGHRS and CDR2 as YFSETQ. There are 13 residues in the CDR3. V shed 4 bases and J shed 4 bases, with 11 bases lying between them. This CDR3 is CASSRTSGTEAFF. CDR3 DNA: TGCGCCAGCAGCCGGACATCGGGCACTGAAGCTTTCTTT.

This chain links TRBV28 with TRBJ1-5; no clear D gene. This CDR3 region has 14 residues. V was pared by 6 bases and J by 5 bases, with 14 bases between. Germline values: CDR1 MDHEN, CDR2 SYDVKM. CDR3 coding DNA: TGTGCCAGCAGACTGGCGGGTCGGGATCAGCCCCAGCATTTT. Encoded protein: CASRLAGRDQPQHF. Full variable domain (rest looked up from reference TRBV28 and TRBJ1-5): DVKVTQSSRYLVKRTGEKVFLECVQDMDHENMFWYRQDPGLGLRLIYFSYDVKMKEKGDIPEGYSVSREKKERFSLILESASTNQTSMYLCASRLAGRDQPQHFGDGTRLSIL.

The chain carries TRBV9 and TRBJ2-1; 12 bases agree with TRBD2. The CDR3 is 15 residues long. CDR1 is SGDLS, CDR2 YYNGEE, per germline. With V trimmed by 3 bases and J by 2 bases, 0 bases remained unmatched. CDR3 bases: TGTGCCAGCAGCGCTAGCGGGGGGGCCTACAATGAGCAGTTCTTC. Amino acids: CASSASGGAYNEQFF.

V gene TRBV2 combines with J gene TRBJ2-2; 9 bases line up with TRBD1. With V trimmed by 5 bases and J by 6 bases, 4 bases remained unmatched. This CDR3 spans 14 amino acids. From germline, CDR1 is SNHLY and CDR2 FYNNEI. CDR3 in amino acids: CASSNRGLAGELFF. The CDR3 DNA sequence: TGTGCCAGCAGTAACAGGGGGCTGGCCGGGGAGCTGTTTTTT.

This clone has just one count. The gene calls are TRBV19 and TRBJ1-5; 8 nucleotides match TRBD1. Germline CDR1 reads LNHDA; CDR2 reads SQIVND (reference sequence). The CDR3 covers 18 residues. The junction had 12 bases not matched to a gene; V was cut back by 5 bases and J by 0 bases. The CDR3: CASSQERWTGNSNQPQHF. In DNA form, the CDR3 reads TGTGCCAGTAGTCAAGAGCGGTGGACAGGGAATAGCAATCAGCCCCAGCATTTT.

The chain joins TRBV28 to TRBJ2-7, with no clear D. Germline lookup yields CDR1 MDHEN and CDR2 SYDVKM. The CDR3 covers 12 residues. Trimming cost V 5 bases and J 1 base, with 6 bases left between them. The CDR3 DNA reads as TGTGCCAGCAGTCCAAATTCCTACGAGCAGTACTTC. As protein: CASSPNSYEQYF.

The V call is TRBV3-1 (or the pseudogene TRBV3-2), the J call TRBJ1-6, with 7 bases matching TRBD1. The length of the CDR3 is 15 residues. With 2 bases clipped from V and 8 bases from J, the junction kept 6 bases outside the gene matches. Germline V lookup: CDR1 LGHDT, CDR2 YNNKEL (reference sequence). CDR3 sequence (DNA): TGTGCCAGCAGCCAAAGCCTAGGGGGCGATTCACCCCTCCACTTT. Its translation is CASSQSLGGDSPLHF.

The chain employs TRBV7-2 and TRBJ1-6; possible D gene TRBD1, 6 bases. The V end lost 3 bases, the J end lost 9 bases, and 15 bases lay between the germline ends. Germline V gene sequence: CDR1 SGHTA, CDR2 FQGNSA. The CDR3 consists of 15 residues. The CDR3 DNA reads as TGTGCCAGCAGCTTTGGGTGGCAGGGGACTTCACCCCTCCACTTT. Protein product: CASSFGWQGTSPLHF. Full variable domain (rest looked up from reference TRBV7-2 and TRBJ1-6): GAGVSQSPSNKVTEKGKDVELRCDPISGHTALYWYRQSLGQGLEFLIYFQGNSAPDKSGLPSDRFSAERTGGSVSTLTIQRTQQEDSAVYLCASSFGWQGTSPLHFGNGTRLTVT.

V and J are TRBV6-2 or TRBV6-3 and TRBJ2-3; 11 bases map to TRBD2. Unmatched junction bases numbered 9, after V lost 6 bases and J lost 4 bases. Germline V gene sequence: CDR1 MNHEY, CDR2 SVGEGT. The CDR3 length is 16 residues. Here the CDR3 reads CASSLKLAGVSDTQYF. The CDR3 coding sequence is TGTGCCAGCAGCCTTAAACTAGCGGGAGTATCAGATACGCAGTATTTT.

The V gene is TRBV28, the J gene TRBJ1-2; 7 nucleotides match TRBD1. V was pared by 5 bases and J by 1 base, with 4 bases of the junction left unmatched. The CDR3 spans 14 residues. CDR1 is MDHEN and CDR2 is SYDVKM in the germline V gene. The CDR3 DNA reads as TGTGCCAGCAGTGCGGACAGGCGTAACTATGGCTACACCTTC. It encodes CASSADRRNYGYTF.